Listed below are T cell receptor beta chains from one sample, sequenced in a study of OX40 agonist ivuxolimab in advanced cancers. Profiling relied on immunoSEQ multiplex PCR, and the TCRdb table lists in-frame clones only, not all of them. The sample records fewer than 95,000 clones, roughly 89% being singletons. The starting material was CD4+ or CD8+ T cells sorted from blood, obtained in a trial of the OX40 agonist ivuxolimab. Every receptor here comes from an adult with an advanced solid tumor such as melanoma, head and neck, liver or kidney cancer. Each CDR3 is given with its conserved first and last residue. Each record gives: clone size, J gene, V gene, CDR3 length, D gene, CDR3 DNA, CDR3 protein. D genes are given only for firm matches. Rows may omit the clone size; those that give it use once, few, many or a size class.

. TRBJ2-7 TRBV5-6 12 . TGTGCCAGCAGCTCCGATTACTACGAGCAGTACTTC CASSSDYYEQYF
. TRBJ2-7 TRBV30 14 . TGTGCCTGGAGTCCGGGTCGACGGGGGTACGAGCAGTACTTC CAWSPGRRGYEQYF
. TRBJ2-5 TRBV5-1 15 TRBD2 TGCGCCAGCAGCTTGCCTAGCGGGGCACAAGAGACCCAGTACTTC CASSLPSGAQETQYF
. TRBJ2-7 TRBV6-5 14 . TGTGCCAGCAGCTCGGACATCCAACCGTACGAGCAGTACTTC CASSSDIQPYEQYF
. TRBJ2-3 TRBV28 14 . TGTGCCAGCAGTTTGAACAGGGGCACAGATACGCAGTATTTT CASSLNRGTDTQYF
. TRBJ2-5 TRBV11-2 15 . TGTGCCAGCAGCTTAGGTGGGACTCTCCAAGAGACCCAGTACTTC CASSLGGTLQETQYF
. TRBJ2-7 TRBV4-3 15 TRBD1 TGCGCCAGCAGCCATCTCCGGGACAGCTCCTACGAGCAGTACTTC CASSHLRDSSYEQYF
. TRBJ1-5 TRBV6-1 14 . TGTGCCAGCAACGGACGGAATAGCAATCAGCCCCAGCATTTT CASNGRNSNQPQHF
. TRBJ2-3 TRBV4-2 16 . TGTGCCAGCAGCCGCGAGGGGGGGGCATCCGCGGATACGCAGTATTTT CASSREGGASADTQYF
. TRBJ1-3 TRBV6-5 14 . TGTGCCAGCAGTTTAGGTCCCCTGGCAGACACCATATATTTT CASSLGPLADTIYF
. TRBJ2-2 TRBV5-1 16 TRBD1 TGCGCCAGCAGCCCGGACGGGACAGGCAACACCGGGGAGCTGTTTTTT CASSPDGTGNTGELFF
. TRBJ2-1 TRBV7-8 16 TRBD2 TGTGCCAGCAGCTCAAGCGGGGTTAGCTCCTACAATGAGCAGTTCTTC CASSSSGVSSYNEQFF
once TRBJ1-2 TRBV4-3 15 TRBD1 TGCGCCAGCAGCCAACCGAGACAGGGTGGAAAGGGCTACACCTTC CASSQPRQGGKGYTF
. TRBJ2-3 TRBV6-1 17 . TGTGCCAGCAGTGATGGGGTACCGGCAGATCCGACAGATACGCAGTATTTT CASSDGVPADPTDTQYF
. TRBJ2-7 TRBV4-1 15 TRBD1 TGCGCCAGCAGCCTATCGTGGACAGGTTTTTCCGAGCAGTACTTC CASSLSWTGFSEQYF